This T cell receptor beta chain was identified during a study of blood T cells in healthy people across ages. In this sample, this clonotype turned up a few times. The CDR3 runs 20 residues. V was pared by 6 bases and J by 1 base, with 20 bases of the junction left unmatched. Germline V CDR1 and CDR2: DFQATT, SNEGSKA (reference sequence). The use of a sample-barcoded 5' primer and a J-beta primer mix characterized a second PCR of about 7 to 12 cycles. Each CDR3 protein is one row after TCRdb ran MiXCR on the 5' RACE reads. The sample has about 1 million distinct CDR3 sequences, less than 50% seen once.

The material sequenced was blood. The chain is built from TRBV20-1 and TRBJ2-5, with 13 bases identical to TRBD2. The clonotype was recovered from a woman aged 60-70 years in good health. CDR3: CSANRDRESGLAGFQETQYF. CDR3 nucleotides: TGCAGTGCAAACCGGGACAGGGAGTCGGGACTAGCGGGGTTCCAAGAGACCCAGTACTTC.